The subject of this entry is one T cell receptor beta chain. Trimming removed 1 base from V and 7 bases from J; junction bases left unmatched: 10. The CDR3 length is 17 residues. CDR1 MDHEN and CDR2 SYDVKM come from the germline V gene. TCRdb's table, derived via immunoSEQ multiplex PCR, lists solely in-frame clones and lacks some. The sample contains roughly 70,000 clones, 75% to 85% of which appear only once. These data originate in a study of T cell responses to AZD1222 COVID-19 vaccine. This TCR came from an adult who received the AZD1222 COVID-19 vaccine. The rearrangement joins TRBV28 to TRBJ1-6; 7 bases match TRBD1. Sequenced material: peripheral blood, taken 28 days after the second AZD1222 dose. CDR3 in amino acids: CASSLSGGSIGNSPLHF. The CDR3 DNA reads TGTGCCAGCAGTTTATCAGGGGGTTCCATAGGAAATTCACCCCTCCACTTT.